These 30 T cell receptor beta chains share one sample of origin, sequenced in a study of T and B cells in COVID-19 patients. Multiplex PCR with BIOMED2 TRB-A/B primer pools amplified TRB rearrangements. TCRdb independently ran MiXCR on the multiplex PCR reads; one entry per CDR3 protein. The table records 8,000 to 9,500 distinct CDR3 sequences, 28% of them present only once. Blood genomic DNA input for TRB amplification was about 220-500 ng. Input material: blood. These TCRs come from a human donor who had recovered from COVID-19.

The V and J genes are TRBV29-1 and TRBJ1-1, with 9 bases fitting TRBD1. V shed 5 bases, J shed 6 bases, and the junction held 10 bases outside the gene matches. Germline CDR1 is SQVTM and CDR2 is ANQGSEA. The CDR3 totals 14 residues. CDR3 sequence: CSVRAGTGLAEAFF. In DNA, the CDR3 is TGCAGCGTTAGAGCCGGGACAGGGCTTGCTGAAGCTTTCTTT. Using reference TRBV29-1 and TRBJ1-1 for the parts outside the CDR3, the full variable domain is SAVISQKPSRDICQRGTSLTIQCQVDSQVTMMFWYRQQPGQSLTLIATANQGSEATYESGFVIDKFPISRPNLTFSTLTVSNMSPEDSSIYLCSVRAGTGLAEAFFGQGTRLTVV.

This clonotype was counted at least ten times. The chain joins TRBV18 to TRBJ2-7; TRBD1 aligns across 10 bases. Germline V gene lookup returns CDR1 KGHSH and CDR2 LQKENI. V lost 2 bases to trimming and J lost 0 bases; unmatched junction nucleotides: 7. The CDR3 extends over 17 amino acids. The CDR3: CASSPEPGQGSSYEQYF. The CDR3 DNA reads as TGTGCCAGCTCACCAGAACCGGGACAGGGGAGCTCCTACGAGCAGTACTTC.

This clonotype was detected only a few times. CDR3 sequence: CASSRAQRETQYF. CDR3 in DNA: TGTGCCAGCAGTAGGGCACAGAGAGAGACCCAGTACTTC. This chain connects TRBV6-2 or TRBV6-3 to TRBJ2-5; D gene ambiguous. Germline lookup yields CDR1 MNHEY and CDR2 SVGEGT. The CDR3 extends over 13 amino acids. Trimming pared 5 bases from V and 4 bases from J, leaving 11 bases between.

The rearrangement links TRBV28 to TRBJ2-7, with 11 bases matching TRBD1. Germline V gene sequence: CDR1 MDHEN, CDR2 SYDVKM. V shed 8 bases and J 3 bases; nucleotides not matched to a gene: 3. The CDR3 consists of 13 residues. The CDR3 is CASGQGAVYEQYF. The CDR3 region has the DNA TGTGCCAGCGGACAGGGGGCGGTCTACGAGCAGTACTTC.

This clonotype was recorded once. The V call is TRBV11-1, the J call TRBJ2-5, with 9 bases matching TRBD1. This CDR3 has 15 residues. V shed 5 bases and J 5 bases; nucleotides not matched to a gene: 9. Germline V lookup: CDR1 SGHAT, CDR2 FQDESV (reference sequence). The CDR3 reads CASSRAGQGMETQYF. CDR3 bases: TGTGCCAGCAGCCGCGCGGGACAGGGTATGGAGACCCAGTACTTC.

The CDR3 region is CASSEGRVGGYTF. For the CDR3, the DNA is TGTGCCAGCAGTGAAGGGAGGGTAGGGGGCTACACCTTC. This chain links TRBV6-5 with TRBJ1-2, with no clear D. V was pared by 5 bases and J by 8 bases, with 15 bases between. The CDR3 spans 13 residues. The germline V gene encodes CDR1 MNHEY and CDR2 SVGAGI.

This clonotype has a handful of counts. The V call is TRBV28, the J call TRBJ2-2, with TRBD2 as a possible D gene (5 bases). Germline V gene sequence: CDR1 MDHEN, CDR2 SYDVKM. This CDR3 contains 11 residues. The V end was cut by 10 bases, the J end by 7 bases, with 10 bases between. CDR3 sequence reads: CATLGSGELFF. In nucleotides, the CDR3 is TGTGCCACCCTTGGGAGCGGGGAGCTGTTTTTT. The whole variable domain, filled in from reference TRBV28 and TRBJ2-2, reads DVKVTQSSRYLVKRTGEKVFLECVQDMDHENMFWYRQDPGLGLRLIYFSYDVKMKEKGDIPEGYSVSREKKERFSLILESASTNQTSMYLCATLGSGELFFGEGSRLTVL.

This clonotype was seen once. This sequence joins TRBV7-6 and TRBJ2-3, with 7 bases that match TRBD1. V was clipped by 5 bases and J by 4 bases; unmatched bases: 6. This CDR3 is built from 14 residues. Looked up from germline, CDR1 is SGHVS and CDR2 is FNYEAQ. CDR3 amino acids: CASSPGQGADTQYF. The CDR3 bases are TGTGCCAGCAGCCCCGGGCAGGGGGCAGATACGCAGTATTTT.

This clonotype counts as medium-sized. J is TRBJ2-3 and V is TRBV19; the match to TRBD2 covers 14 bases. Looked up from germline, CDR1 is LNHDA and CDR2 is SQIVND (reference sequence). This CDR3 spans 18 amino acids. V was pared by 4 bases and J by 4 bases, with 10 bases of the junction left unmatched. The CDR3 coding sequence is TGTGCCAGTAGTACGCGTCCCGGGACTAGCGGGGGAGCAGATACGCAGTATTTT. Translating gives CASSTRPGTSGGADTQYF.

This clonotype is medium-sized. For the CDR3, the DNA is TGTGCCTGGACCGATGAGCGGGAGGGGGAGCAGTACTTC. Encoded protein: CAWTDEREGEQYF. The chain joins TRBV30 to TRBJ2-7; the match to TRBD2 covers 10 bases. The CDR3 spans 13 residues. Germline CDR1 reads GTSNPN; CDR2 reads SVGIG (reference sequence). V lost 4 bases to trimming and J lost 7 bases; unmatched junction nucleotides: 7.

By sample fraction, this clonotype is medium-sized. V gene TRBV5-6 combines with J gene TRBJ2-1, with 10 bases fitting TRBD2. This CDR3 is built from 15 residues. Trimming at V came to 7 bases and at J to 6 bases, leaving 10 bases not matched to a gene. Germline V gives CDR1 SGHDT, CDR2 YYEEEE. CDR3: CASSLPGLAINEQFF. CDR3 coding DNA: TGTGCCAGCTCCTTGCCGGGACTAGCGATCAATGAGCAGTTCTTC. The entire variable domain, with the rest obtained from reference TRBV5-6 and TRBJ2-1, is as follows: DAGVTQSPTHLIKTRGQQVTLRCSPKSGHDTVSWYQQALGQGPQFIFQYYEEEERQRGNFPDRFSGHQFPNYSSELNVNALLLGDSALYLCASSLPGLAINEQFFGPGTRLTVL.

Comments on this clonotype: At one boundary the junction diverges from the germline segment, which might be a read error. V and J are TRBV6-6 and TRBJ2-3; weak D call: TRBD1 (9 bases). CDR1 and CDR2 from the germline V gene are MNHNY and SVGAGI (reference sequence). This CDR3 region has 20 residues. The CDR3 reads CASGYQGQGGGQREFNTQYF. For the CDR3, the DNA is TGTGCCAGCGGTTACCAGGGACAGGGTGGGGGGCAGCGGGAGTTTAATACGCAGTATTTT.

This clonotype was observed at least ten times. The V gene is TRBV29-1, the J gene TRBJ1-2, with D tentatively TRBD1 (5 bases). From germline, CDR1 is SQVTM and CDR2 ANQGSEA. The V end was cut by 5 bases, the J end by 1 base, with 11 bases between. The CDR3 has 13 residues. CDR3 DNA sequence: TGCAGCGTTTTGGACACCGTTAACTATGGCTACACCTTC. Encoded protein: CSVLDTVNYGYTF.

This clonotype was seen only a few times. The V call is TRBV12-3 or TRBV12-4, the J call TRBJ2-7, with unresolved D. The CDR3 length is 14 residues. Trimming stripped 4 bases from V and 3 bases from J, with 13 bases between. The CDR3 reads CASSSSWSGYEQYF. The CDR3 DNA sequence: TGTGCCAGCAGTTCCTCCTGGAGTGGCTACGAGCAGTACTTC.

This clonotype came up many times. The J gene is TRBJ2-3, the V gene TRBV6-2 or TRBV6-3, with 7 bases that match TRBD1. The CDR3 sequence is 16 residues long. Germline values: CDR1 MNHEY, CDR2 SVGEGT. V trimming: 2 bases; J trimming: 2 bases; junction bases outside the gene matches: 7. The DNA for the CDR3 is TGTGCCAGCAGTTACCGGGGACAGCGAATCACAGATACGCAGTATTTT. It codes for CASSYRGQRITDTQYF.

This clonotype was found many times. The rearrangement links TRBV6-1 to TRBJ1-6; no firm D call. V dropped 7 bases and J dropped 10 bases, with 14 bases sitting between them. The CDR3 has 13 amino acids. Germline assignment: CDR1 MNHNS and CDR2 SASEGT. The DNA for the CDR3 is TGTGCCAGCAACGGGCAGGTCAGATCACCCCTCCACTTT. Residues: CASNGQVRSPLHF.

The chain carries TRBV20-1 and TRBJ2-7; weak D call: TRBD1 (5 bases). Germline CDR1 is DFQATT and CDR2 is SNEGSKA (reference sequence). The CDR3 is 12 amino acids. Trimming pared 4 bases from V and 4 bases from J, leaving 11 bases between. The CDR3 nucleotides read TGCAGTGCTACCCGGACACTTTACGAGCAGTACTTC. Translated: CSATRTLYEQYF.

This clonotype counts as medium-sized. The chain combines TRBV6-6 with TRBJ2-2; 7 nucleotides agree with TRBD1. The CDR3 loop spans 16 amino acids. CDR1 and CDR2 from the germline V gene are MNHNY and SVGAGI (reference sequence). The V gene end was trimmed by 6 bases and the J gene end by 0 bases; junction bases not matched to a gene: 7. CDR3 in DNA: TGTGCCAGCAGCCAAACTGACAGGGCGAACACCGGGGAGCTGTTTTTT. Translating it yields CASSQTDRANTGELFF.

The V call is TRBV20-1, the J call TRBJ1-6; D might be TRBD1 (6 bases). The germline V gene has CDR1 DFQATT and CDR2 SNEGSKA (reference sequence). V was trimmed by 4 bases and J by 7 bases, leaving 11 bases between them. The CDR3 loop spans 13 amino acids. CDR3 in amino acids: CSAKDQGNSPLHF. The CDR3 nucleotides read TGCAGTGCTAAGGACCAGGGGAATTCACCCCTCCACTTT.

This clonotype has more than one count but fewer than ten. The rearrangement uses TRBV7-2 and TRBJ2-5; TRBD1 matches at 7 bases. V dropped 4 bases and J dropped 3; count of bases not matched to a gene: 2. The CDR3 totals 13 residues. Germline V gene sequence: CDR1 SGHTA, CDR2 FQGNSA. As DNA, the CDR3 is TGTGCCAGCAGCTACACAGGGGAAGAGACCCAGTACTTC. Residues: CASSYTGEETQYF.

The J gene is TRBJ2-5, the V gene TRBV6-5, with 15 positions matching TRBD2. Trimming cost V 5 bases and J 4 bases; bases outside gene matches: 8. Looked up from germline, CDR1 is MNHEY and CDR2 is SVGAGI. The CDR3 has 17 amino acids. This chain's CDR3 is CASSPPGLAGGRETQYF. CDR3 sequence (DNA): TGTGCCAGCAGTCCCCCGGGACTAGCGGGGGGCAGAGAGACCCAGTACTTC.

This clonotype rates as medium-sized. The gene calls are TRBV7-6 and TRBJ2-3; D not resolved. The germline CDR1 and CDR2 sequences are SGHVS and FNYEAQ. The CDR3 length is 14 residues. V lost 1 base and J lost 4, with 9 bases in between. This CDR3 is CASSLDKAADTQYF. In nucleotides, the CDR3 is TGTGCCAGCAGCTTAGACAAGGCGGCAGATACGCAGTATTTT.

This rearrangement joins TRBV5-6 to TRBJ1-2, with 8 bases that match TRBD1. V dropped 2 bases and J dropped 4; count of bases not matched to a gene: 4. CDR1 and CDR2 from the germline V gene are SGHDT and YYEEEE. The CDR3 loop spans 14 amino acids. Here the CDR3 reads CASSFQGTGYGYTF. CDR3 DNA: TGTGCCAGCAGCTTTCAAGGGACAGGCTATGGCTACACCTTC.

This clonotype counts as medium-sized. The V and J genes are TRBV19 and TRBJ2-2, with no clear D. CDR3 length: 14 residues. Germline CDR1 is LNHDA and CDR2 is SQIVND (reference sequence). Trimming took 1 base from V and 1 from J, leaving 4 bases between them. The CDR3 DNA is TGTGCCAGTAGTATAGCAGGGAACACCGGGGAGCTGTTTTTT. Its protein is CASSIAGNTGELFF.

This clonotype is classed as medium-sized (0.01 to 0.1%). CDR3 nucleotides: TGTGCCAGCAGTTTTTCCGGGACAGGGTCCAATGAGCAGTTCTTC. Translation: CASSFSGTGSNEQFF. This chain uses TRBV27 with TRBJ2-1, with 9 bases lining up with TRBD1. Germline CDR1 MNHEY, CDR2 SMNVEV (reference sequence). The J segment lost 6 bases and the V segment lost 3 bases, leaving 6 bases of the junction unmatched. The CDR3 length is 15 residues.

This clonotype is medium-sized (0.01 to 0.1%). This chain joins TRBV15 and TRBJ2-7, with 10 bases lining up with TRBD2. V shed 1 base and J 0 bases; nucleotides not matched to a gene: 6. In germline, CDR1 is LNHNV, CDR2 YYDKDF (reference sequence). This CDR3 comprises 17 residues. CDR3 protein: CATSRGEAGGSSYEQYF. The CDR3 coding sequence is TGTGCCACCAGCAGAGGAGAAGCGGGGGGGAGCTCCTACGAGCAGTACTTC.

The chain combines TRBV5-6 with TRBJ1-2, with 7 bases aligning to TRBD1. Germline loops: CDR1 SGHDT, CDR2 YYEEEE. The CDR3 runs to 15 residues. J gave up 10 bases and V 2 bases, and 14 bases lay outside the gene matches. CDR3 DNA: TGTGCCAGCAGCTTTACCGGGACAGATGTCTATAACTACACCTTC. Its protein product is CASSFTGTDVYNYTF.

This CDR3 reads CAISETGTGNGGEQYF. The CDR3 DNA reads as TGTGCCATCAGTGAAACTGGGACGGGCAATGGTGGAGAGCAGTACTTC. The genes are TRBV10-3 and TRBJ2-7, with D perhaps TRBD1 or TRBD2 (5 bases each). Trimming left V 3 bases short and J 7 bases short, with 22 bases between. CDR3 size: 16 residues. Germline values: CDR1 ENHRY, CDR2 SYGVKD.

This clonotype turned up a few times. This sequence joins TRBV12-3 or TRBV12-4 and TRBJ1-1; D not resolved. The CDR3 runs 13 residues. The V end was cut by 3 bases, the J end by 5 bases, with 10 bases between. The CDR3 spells CASSFEGWTEAFF. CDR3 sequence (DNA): TGTGCCAGCAGTTTTGAGGGTTGGACTGAAGCTTTCTTT.

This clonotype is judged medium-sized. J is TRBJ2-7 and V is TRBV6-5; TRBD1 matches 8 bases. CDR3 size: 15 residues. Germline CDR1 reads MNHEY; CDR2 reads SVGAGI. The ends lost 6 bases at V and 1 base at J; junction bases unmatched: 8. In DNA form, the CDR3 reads TGTGCCAGCAGCGTGCAGGGGGCGCGGTCCTACGAGCAGTACTTC. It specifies CASSVQGARSYEQYF.